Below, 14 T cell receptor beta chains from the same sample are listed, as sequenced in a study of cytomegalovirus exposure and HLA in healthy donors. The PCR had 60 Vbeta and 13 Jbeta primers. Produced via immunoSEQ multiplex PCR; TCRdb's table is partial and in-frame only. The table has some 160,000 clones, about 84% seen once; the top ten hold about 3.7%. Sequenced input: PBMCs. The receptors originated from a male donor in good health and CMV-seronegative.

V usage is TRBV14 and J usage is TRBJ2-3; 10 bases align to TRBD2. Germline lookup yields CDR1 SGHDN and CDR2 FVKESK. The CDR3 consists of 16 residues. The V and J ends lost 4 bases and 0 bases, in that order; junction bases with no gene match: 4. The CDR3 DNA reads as TGTGCCAGCAGCCCATTAGCGGGGGGAAGCACAGATACGCAGTATTTT. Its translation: CASSPLAGGSTDTQYF.

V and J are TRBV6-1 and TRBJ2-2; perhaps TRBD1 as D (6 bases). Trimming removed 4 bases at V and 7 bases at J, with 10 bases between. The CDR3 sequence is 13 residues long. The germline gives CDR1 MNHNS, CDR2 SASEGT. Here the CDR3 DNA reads TGTGCCAGCAGTGTACAGGGTCTCGGGGAGCTGTTTTTT. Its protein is CASSVQGLGELFF.

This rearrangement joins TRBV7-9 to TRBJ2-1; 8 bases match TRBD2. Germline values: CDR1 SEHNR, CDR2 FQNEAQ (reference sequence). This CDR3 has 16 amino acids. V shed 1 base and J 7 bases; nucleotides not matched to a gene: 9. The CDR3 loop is CASSLGTSRRENEQFF. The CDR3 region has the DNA TGTGCCAGCAGCTTAGGGACTAGCAGGAGGGAAAATGAGCAGTTCTTC.

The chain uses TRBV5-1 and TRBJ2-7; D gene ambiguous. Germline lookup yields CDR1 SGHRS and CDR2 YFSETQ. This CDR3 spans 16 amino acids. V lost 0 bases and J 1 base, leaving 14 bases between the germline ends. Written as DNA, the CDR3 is TGCGCCAGCAGCTTGGCCGTTCAAGCCAAATCCTACGAGCAGTACTTC. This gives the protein CASSLAVQAKSYEQYF. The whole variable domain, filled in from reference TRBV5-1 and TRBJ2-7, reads KAGVTQTPRYLIKTRGQQVTLSCSPISGHRSVSWYQQTPGQGLQFLFEYFSETQRNKGNFPGRFSGRQFSNSRSEMNVSTLELGDSALYLCASSLAVQAKSYEQYFGPGTRLTVT.

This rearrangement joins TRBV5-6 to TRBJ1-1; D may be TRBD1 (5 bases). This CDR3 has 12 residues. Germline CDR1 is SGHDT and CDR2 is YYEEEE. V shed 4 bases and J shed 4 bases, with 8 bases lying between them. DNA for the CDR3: TGTGCCAGCAGCCAGGGTGGCACTGAAGCTTTCTTT. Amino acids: CASSQGGTEAFF. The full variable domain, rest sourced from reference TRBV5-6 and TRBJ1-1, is DAGVTQSPTHLIKTRGQQVTLRCSPKSGHDTVSWYQQALGQGPQFIFQYYEEEERQRGNFPDRFSGHQFPNYSSELNVNALLLGDSALYLCASSQGGTEAFFGQGTRLTVV.

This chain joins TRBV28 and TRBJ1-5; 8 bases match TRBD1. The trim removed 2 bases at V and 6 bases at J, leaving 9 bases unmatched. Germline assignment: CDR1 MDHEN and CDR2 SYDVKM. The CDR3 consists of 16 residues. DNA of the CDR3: TGTGCCAGCAGTTTAATGGGGCCGACAGGGGCTCAGCCCCAGCATTTT. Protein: CASSLMGPTGAQPQHF.

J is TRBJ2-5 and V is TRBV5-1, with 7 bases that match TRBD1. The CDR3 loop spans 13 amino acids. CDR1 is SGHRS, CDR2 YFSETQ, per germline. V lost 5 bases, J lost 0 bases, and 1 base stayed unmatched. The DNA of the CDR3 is TGCGCCAGCAGAACAGGGGACCAAGAGACCCAGTACTTC. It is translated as CASRTGDQETQYF.

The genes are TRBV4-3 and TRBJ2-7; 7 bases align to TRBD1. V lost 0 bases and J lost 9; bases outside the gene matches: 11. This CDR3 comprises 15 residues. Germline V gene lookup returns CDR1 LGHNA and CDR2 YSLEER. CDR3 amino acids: CASSQDFGDSYSQYF. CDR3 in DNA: TGCGCCAGCAGCCAAGATTTTGGGGACAGCTACTCGCAGTACTTC.

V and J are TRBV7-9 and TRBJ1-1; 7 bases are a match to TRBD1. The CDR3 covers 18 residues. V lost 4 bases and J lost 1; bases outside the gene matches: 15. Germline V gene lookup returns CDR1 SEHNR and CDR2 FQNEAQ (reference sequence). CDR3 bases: TGTGCCAGCAGCTCGGGGTGGTGGGACAGACAAAAGAACACTGAAGCTTTCTTT. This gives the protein CASSSGWWDRQKNTEAFF.

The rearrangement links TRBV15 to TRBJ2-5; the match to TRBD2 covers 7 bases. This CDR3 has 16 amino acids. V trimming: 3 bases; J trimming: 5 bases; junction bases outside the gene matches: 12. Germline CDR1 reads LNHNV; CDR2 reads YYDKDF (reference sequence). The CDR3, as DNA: TGTGCCACCAGCAGGGCTGGACTAGGGCGAGGGGAGACCCAGTACTTC. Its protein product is CATSRAGLGRGETQYF.

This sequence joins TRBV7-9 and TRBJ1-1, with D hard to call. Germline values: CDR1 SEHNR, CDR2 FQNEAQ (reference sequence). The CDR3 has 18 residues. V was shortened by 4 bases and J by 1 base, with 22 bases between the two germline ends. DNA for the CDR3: TGTGCCAGCAGCTCCGCCTCACCGATTGGGCAGAAGAACACTGAAGCTTTCTTT. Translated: CASSSASPIGQKNTEAFF.

This chain's CDR3 is CSVEFFGGGEQFF. CDR3 bases: TGCAGCGTTGAATTTTTCGGGGGTGGTGAGCAGTTCTTC. V gene TRBV29-1 combines with J gene TRBJ2-1, with D perhaps TRBD2 (6 bases). Per germline, CDR1 SQVTM and CDR2 ANQGSEA. The V and J ends lost 2 bases and 9 bases respectively, with 14 bases between them. This CDR3 is built from 13 residues.

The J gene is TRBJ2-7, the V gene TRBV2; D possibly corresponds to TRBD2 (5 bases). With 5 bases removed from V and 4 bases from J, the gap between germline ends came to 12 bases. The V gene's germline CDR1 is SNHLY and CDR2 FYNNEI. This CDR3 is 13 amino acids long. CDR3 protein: CASSSRLQYEQYF. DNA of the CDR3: TGTGCCAGCAGTTCCCGACTACAATACGAGCAGTACTTC.

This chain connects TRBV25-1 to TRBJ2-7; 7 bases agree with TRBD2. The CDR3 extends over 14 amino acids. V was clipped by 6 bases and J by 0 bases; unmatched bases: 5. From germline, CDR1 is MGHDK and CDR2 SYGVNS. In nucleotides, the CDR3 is TGTGCCAGCAGCGGGAGGTCCGGCTCCTACGAGCAGTACTTC. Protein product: CASSGRSGSYEQYF.